A single TCR beta chain is shown here with its context. Authors' data handling: Counts of nucleated cells, estimated from reference gene primer amplification, were obtained. Clones were sequenced by immunoSEQ multiplex PCR, and TCRdb holds only the in-frame ones, with some missing. From that table come the V and J calls and clone size; the DNA was used to work out D and trimming. The sample comprises about 250,000 clones, roughly 85% of which are singletons, and roughly 3.1% rests with the top ten. This CDR3 contains 18 residues. Trimming at V came to 7 bases and at J to 5 bases, leaving 15 bases not matched to a gene. From germline, CDR1 is SGHTA and CDR2 FQGNSA. This sample was included in a study of blood T cell repertoires in COVID-19. Overall study: PBMCs, B-cell-depleted T cells, or T cells were the source of the cDNA or gDNA that made up the material.

This chain uses TRBV7-2 with TRBJ2-3; 13 bases line up with TRBD2. Source material: peripheral blood. This TCR came from a man aged 18 to 30 with active or convalescent COVID-19. CDR3 region: CASTPFLGLAGWGDTQYF. The CDR3 nucleotides are TGTGCCAGCACTCCCTTCCTGGGACTAGCGGGGTGGGGAGATACGCAGTATTTT.